What follows is one T cell receptor (beta chain) and its context. The sample originates from a study of blood T cell repertoires in COVID-19. Turning to the study itself: PBMCs, B-cell-depleted T cells, or T cells were the source of the cDNA or gDNA that made up the material.

Profiling relied on immunoSEQ multiplex PCR, and the TCRdb table lists in-frame clones only, not all of them. Altogether 80,000 to 90,000 clones are present, about 83% being singletons, with the ten largest covering more than 2%. J lost 3 bases, V lost 5 bases, and 14 bases had no gene match. Germline values: CDR1 SGHRS, CDR2 YFSETQ. CDR3 size: 16 residues. Input material: peripheral blood. This chain links TRBV5-1 with TRBJ2-7, with 7 bases matching TRBD1. The TCR was taken from a woman in her 70s with acute or convalescent COVID-19. The CDR3 is CASRPTGSGSFYEQYF. Written as DNA, the CDR3 is TGCGCCAGCAGACCGACAGGGTCGGGTTCCTTCTACGAGCAGTACTTC.